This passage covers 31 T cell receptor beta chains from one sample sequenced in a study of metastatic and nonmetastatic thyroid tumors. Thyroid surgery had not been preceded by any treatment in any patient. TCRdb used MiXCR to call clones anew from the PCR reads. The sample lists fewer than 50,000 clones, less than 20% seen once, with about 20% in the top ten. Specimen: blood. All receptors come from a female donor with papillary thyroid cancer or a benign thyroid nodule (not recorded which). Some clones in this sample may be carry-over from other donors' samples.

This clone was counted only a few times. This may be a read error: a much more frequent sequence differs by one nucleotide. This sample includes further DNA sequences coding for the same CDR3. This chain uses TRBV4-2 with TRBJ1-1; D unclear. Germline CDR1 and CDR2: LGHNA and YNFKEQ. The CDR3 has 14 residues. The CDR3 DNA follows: TGTGCCAGCAGCCAAGAAGGAGGGAACACTGAGGCTTTCTTT. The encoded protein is CASSQEGGNTEAFF.

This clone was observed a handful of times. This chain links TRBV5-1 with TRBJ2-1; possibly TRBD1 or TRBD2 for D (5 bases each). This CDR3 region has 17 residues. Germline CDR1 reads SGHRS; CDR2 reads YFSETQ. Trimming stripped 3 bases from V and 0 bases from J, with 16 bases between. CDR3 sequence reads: CASSYQGTVSSYNEQFF. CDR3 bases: TGCGCCAGCAGCTACCAAGGGACGGTGAGCTCCTACAATGAGCAGTTCTTC.

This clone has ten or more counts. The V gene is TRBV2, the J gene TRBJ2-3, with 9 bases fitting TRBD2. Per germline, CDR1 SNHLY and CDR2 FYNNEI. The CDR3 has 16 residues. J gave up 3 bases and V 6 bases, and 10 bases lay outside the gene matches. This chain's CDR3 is CASSPVVSGSTDTQYF. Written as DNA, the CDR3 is TGTGCCAGCAGCCCCGTTGTTAGCGGGAGTACAGATACGCAGTATTTT.

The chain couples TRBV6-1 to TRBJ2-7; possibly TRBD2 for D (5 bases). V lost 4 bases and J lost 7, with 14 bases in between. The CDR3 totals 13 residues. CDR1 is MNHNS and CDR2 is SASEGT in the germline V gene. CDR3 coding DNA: TGTGCCAGCAGTGCTCGGCTAGCTGGTGAGCAGTACTTC. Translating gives CASSARLAGEQYF.

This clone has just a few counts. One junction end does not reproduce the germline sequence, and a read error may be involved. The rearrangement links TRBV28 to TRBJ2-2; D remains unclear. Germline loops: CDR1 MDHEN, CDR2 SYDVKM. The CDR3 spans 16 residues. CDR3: CTSSRLPVAYTGELFF. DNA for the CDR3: TGTACCAGCAGTCGGTTACCCGTGGCCTACACCGGGGAGCTGTTTTTT.

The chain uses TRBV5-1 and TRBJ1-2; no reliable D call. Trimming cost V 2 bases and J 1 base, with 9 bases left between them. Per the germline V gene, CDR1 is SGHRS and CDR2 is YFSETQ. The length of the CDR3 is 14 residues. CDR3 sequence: CASSLGRINYGYTF. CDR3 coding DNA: TGCGCCAGCAGCTTAGGACGGATTAACTATGGCTACACCTTC.

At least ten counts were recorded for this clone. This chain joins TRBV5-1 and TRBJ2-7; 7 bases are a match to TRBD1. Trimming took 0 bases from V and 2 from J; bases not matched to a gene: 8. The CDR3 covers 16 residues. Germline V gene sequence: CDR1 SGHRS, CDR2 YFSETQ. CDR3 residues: CASSLGRDSKTYEQYF. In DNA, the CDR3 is TGCGCCAGCAGCTTGGGAAGGGACAGTAAGACCTACGAGCAGTACTTC. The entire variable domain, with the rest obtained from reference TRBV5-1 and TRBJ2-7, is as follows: KAGVTQTPRYLIKTRGQQVTLSCSPISGHRSVSWYQQTPGQGLQFLFEYFSETQRNKGNFPGRFSGRQFSNSRSEMNVSTLELGDSALYLCASSLGRDSKTYEQYFGPGTRLTVT.

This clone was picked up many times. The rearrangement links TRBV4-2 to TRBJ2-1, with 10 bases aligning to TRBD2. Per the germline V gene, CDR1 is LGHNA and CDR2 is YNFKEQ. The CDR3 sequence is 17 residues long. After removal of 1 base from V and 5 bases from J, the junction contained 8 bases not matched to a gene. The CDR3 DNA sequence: TGTGCCAGCAGCCAAGTTTCTAGCGGGAGACCCCACAATGAGCAGTTCTTC. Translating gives CASSQVSSGRPHNEQFF.

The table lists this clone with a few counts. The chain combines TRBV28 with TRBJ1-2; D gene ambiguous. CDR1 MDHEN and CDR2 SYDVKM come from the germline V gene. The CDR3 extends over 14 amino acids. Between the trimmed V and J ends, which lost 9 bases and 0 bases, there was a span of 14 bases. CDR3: CARGSPISNYGYTF. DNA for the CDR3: TGTGCCAGGGGCTCTCCCATCTCTAACTATGGCTACACCTTC.

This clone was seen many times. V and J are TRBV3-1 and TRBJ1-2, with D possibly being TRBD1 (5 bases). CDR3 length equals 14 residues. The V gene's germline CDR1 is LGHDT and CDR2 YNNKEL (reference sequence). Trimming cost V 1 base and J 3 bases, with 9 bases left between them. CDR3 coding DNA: TGTGCCAGCAGCCAAGGGGGGAGGGACTATGGCTACACCTTC. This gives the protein CASSQGGRDYGYTF. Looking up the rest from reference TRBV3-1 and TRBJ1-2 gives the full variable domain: DTAVSQTPKYLVTQMGNDKSIKCEQNLGHDTMYWYKQDSKKFLKIMFSYNNKELIINETVPNRFSPKSPDKAHLNLHINSLELGDSAVYFCASSQGGRDYGYTFGSGTRLTVV.

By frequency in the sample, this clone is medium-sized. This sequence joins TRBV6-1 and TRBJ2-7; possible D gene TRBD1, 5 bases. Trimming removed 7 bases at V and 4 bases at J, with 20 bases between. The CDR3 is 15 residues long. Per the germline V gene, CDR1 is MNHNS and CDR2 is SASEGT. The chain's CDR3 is CASTVSQGIRYEQYF. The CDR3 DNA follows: TGTGCCAGCACCGTCTCCCAGGGCATTCGGTACGAGCAGTACTTC.

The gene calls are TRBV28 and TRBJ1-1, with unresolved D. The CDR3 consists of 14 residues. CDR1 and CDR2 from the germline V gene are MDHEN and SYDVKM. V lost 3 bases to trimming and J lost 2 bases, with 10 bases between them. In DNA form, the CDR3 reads TGTGCCAGCAGTTTTTATAGGGTCAACACTGAAGCTTTCTTT. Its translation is CASSFYRVNTEAFF.

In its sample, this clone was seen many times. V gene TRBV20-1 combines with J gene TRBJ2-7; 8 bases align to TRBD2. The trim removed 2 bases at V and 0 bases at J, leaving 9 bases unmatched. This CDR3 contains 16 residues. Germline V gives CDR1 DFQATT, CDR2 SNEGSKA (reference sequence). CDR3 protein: CSARKGLAGLSYEQYF. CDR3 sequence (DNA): TGCAGTGCTAGAAAGGGCCTAGCGGGCCTCTCCTACGAGCAGTACTTC.

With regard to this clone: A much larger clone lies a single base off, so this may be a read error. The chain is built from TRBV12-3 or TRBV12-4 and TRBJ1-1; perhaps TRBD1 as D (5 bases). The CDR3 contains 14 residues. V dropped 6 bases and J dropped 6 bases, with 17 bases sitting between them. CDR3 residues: CASRRDLSDAEAFF. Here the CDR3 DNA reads TGTGCCAGCAGGAGGGACCTTTCCGACGCTGAAGCTTTCTTT.

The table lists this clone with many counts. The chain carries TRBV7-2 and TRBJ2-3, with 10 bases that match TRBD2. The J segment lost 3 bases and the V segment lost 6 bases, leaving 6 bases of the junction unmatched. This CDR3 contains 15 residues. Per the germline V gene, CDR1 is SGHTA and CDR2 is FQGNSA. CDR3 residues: CASSLAGVGTDTQYF. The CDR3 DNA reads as TGTGCCAGCAGTCTAGCGGGAGTAGGAACAGATACGCAGTATTTT.

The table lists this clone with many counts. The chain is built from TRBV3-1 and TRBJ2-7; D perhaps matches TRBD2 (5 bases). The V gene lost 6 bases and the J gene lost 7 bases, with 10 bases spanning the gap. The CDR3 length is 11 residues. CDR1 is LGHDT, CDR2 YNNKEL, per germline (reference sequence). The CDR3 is CASRGAREQYF. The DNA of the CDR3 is TGTGCCAGCAGGGGAGCGCGAGAGCAGTACTTC.

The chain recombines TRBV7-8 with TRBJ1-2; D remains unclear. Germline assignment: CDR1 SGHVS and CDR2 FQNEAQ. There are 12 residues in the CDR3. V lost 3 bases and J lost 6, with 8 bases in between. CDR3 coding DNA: TGTGCCAGCAGCTTGAGGCGAGATGGCTACACCTTC. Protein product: CASSLRRDGYTF.

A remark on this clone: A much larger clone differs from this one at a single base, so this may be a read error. As DNA, the CDR3 is TGTGCCATCAGCTCCGGGCGGGTCACAGATACGCAGTATTTT. It is translated as CAISSGRVTDTQYF. The rearrangement links TRBV5-4 to TRBJ2-3; possible D gene TRBD2, 5 bases. From germline, CDR1 is SGHNT and CDR2 YYREEE (reference sequence). The CDR3 runs 14 residues.

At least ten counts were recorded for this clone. Here the CDR3 reads CASSVLARYNEQFF. In DNA form, the CDR3 reads TGTGCCAGCAGTGTGCTAGCGAGATACAATGAGCAGTTCTTC. The rearrangement links TRBV2 to TRBJ2-1, with D tentatively TRBD2 (6 bases). The CDR3 consists of 14 residues. In germline, CDR1 is SNHLY, CDR2 FYNNEI. V lost 4 bases and J 4 bases, leaving 11 bases between the germline ends.

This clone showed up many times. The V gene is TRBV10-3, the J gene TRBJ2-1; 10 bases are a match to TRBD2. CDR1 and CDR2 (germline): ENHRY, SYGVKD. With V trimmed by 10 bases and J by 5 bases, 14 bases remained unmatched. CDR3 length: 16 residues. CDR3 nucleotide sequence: TGTGCCACGGGGACCTCAGGACTAGCGGCGCACAATGAGCAGTTCTTC. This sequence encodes CATGTSGLAAHNEQFF.

The CDR3 reads CSGVRQGGPNEQFF. In DNA form, the CDR3 reads TGCAGTGGGGTTAGACAGGGGGGCCCGAATGAGCAGTTCTTC. V usage is TRBV20-1 and J usage is TRBJ2-1; 9 bases fit TRBD1. The CDR3 is 14 residues long. Losses at the gene ends were 7 bases for V and 7 bases for J; bases not matched to a gene: 11. Per the germline V gene, CDR1 is DFQATT and CDR2 is SNEGSKA (reference sequence).

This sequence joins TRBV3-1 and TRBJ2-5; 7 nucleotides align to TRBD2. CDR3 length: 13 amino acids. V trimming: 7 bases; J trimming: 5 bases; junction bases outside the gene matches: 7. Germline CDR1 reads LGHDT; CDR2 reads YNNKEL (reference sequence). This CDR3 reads CASIPGLGETQYF. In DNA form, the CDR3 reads TGTGCCAGCATCCCAGGACTAGGCGAGACCCAGTACTTC.

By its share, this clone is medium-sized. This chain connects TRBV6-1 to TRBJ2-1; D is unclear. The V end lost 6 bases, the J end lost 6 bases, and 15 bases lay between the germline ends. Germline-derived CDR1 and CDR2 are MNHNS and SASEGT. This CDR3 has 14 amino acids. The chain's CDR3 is CASRSSALRNEQFF. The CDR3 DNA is TGTGCCAGCAGATCCTCAGCCCTCCGCAATGAGCAGTTCTTC.

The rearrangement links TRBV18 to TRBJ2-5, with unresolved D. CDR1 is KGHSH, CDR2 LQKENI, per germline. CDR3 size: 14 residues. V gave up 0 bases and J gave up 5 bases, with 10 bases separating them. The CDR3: CASSPPSGVETQYF. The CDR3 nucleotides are TGTGCCAGCTCACCACCTTCTGGGGTCGAGACCCAGTACTTC.

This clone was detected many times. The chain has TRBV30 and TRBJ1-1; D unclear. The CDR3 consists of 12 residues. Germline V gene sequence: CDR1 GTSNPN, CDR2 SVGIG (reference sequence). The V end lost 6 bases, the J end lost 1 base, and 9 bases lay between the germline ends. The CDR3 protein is CACGSENTEAFF. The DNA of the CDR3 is TGTGCCTGTGGGAGTGAGAACACTGAAGCTTTCTTT.

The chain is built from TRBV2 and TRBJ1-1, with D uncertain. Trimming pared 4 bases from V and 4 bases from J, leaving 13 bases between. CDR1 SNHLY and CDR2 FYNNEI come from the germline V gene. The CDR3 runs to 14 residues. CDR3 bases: TGTGCCAGCAGTGCAGGCGGCTTGGGCACTGAAGCTTTCTTT. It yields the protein CASSAGGLGTEAFF. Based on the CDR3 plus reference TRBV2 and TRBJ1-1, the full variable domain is EPEVTQTPSHQVTQMGQEVILRCVPISNHLYFYWYRQILGQKVEFLVSFYNNEISEKSEIFDDQFSVERPDGSNFTLKIRSTKLEDSAMYFCASSAGGLGTEAFFGQGTRLTVV.

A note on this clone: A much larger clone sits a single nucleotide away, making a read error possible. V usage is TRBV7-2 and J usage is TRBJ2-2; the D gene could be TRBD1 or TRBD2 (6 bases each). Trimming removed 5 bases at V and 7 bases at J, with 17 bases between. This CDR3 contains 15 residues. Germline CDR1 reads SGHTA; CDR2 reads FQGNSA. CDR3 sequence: CASSPRGASGGELFF. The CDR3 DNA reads TGTGCCAGCAGCCCGAGGGGGGCAAGTGGCGGGGAGCTGTTTTTT.

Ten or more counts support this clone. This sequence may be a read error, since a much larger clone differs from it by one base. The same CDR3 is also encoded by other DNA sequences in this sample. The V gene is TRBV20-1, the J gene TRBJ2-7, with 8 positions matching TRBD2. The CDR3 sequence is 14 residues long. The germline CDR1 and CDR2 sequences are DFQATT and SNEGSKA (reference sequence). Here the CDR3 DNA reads TGCAGTGCCAGAGATGCGGCTAGCGGGTACGAGCAGTACTTC. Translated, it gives CSARDAASGYEQYF.

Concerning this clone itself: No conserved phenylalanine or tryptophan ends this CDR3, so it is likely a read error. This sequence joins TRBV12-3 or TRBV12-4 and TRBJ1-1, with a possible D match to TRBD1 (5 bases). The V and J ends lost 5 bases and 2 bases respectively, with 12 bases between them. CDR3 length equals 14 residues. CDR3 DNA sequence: TGTGCCAGCAGTCCCGTGACAGTAAACACTGAAGCTTTCTGT. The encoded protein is CASSPVTVNTEAFC.

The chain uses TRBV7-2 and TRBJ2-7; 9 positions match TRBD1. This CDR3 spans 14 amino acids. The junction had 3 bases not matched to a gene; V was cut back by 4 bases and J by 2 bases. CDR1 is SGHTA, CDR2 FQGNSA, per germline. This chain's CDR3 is CASSSDRGTYEQYF. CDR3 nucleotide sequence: TGTGCCAGCAGCTCAGACAGGGGGACCTACGAGCAGTACTTC.

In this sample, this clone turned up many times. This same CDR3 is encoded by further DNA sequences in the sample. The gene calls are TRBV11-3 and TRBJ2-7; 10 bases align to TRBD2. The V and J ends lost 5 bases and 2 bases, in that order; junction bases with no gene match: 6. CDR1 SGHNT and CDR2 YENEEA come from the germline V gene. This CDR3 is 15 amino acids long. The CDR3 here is CASSVTSGATYEQYF. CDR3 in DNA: TGTGCCAGCAGCGTAACTAGCGGGGCGACCTACGAGCAGTACTTC.